Shown below are 25 T cell receptor beta chains from a single sample sequenced in a study of cytomegalovirus exposure and HLA in healthy donors. 13 Jbeta primers and 60 Vbeta primers were used for the PCR. This table comes from immunoSEQ multiplex PCR, and its TCRdb copy is limited to in-frame clones, with some not included. Of about 120,000 clones listed, about 80% are singletons. The sequenced sample was PBMCs. These receptors came from a woman aged 40 to 49 in good health and CMV-seropositive.

The chain uses TRBV9 and TRBJ2-2; 8 bases agree with TRBD2. The germline CDR1 and CDR2 sequences are SGDLS and YYNGEE. The CDR3 has 11 amino acids. V shed 10 bases, J shed 7 bases, and the junction held 3 bases outside the gene matches. The chain's CDR3 is CASGGGGELFF. CDR3 DNA: TGTGCCTCCGGGGGGGGCGGGGAGCTGTTTTTT.

The rearrangement joins TRBV5-4 to TRBJ2-1, with D perhaps matching TRBD1 (7 bases). Per the germline V gene, CDR1 is SGHNT and CDR2 is YYREEE (reference sequence). CDR3 length equals 16 residues. The V end was cut by 4 bases, the J end by 2 bases, with 16 bases between. CDR3 loop: CASSPQGERAYNEQFF. CDR3 DNA: TGTGCCAGCAGCCCTCAGGGGGAGCGGGCCTACAATGAGCAGTTCTTC.

Worth noting for this clone: The sample holds other DNA sequences that translate to the same CDR3. In DNA, the CDR3 is TGTGCCAGCAGCCCCGACAGTCTTAACACTGAAGCTTTCTTT. It translates to CASSPDSLNTEAFF. The J gene is TRBJ1-1, the V gene TRBV7-3; perhaps TRBD1 as D (5 bases). Trimming shortened V by 5 bases and J by 2 bases, and 12 bases separated the two germline ends. The CDR3 is 14 amino acids. From germline, CDR1 is SGHTA and CDR2 FQGTGA.

The chain uses TRBV18 and TRBJ2-3; 9 bases are a match to TRBD2. Germline-derived CDR1 and CDR2 are KGHSH and LQKENI. This CDR3 comprises 15 residues. V dropped 8 bases and J dropped 0; count of bases not matched to a gene: 6. The CDR3 sequence is CASGRSGGSTDTQYF. The CDR3 DNA reads as TGTGCCAGCGGCCGTAGCGGGGGTAGCACAGATACGCAGTATTTT.

This clone has a single count. This rearrangement joins TRBV6-1 to TRBJ1-5; unclear D gene. The CDR3 length is 11 residues. V was clipped by 4 bases and J by 9 bases, with 7 bases between them. Per germline, CDR1 MNHNS and CDR2 SASEGT. DNA of the CDR3: TGTGCCAGCAGTGTGTTCGGGCCCCAGCATTTT. Encoded protein: CASSVFGPQHF.

This clone came up a few times. The genes are TRBV14 and TRBJ2-3; 8 nucleotides align to TRBD1. The length of the CDR3 is 16 residues. The germline V gene has CDR1 SGHDN and CDR2 FVKESK. V trimming: 0 bases; J trimming: 7 bases; junction bases outside the gene matches: 9. CDR3 protein: CASSQDPMDRVHTQYF. The CDR3 DNA follows: TGTGCCAGCAGCCAAGATCCTATGGACAGGGTTCATACGCAGTATTTT.

The J gene is TRBJ1-5, the V gene TRBV5-8; D may be TRBD1 (5 bases). The CDR3 loop spans 17 amino acids. Germline lookup yields CDR1 SGHTS and CDR2 YDEGEE. V dropped 2 bases and J dropped 0 bases, with 15 bases sitting between them. CDR3 protein: CASSFHSGPNSNQPQHF. The CDR3 nucleotides are TGTGCCAGCAGCTTTCATTCAGGGCCGAATAGCAATCAGCCCCAGCATTTT.

This clone showed up just a few times. The chain is built from TRBV4-1 and TRBJ1-1; 7 positions match TRBD1. This CDR3 has 15 amino acids. The junction had 10 bases not matched to a gene; V was cut back by 5 bases and J by 4 bases. Germline V gene sequence: CDR1 MGHRA, CDR2 YSYEKL. The CDR3 sequence is CASSVQGPRGTEAFF. The CDR3 DNA follows: TGCGCCAGCAGCGTACAGGGGCCTAGAGGCACTGAAGCTTTCTTT.

The rearrangement links TRBV7-6 to TRBJ2-7; a weak D match, TRBD1 (6 bases). Germline CDR1 and CDR2: SGHVS and FNYEAQ. CDR3 size: 14 residues. The germline V and J ends were trimmed by 4 bases and 4 bases, with 14 bases remaining between them. CDR3 loop: CASSSPGTPYEQYF. In DNA form, the CDR3 reads TGTGCCAGCAGCTCGCCCGGGACACCTTACGAGCAGTACTTC. The complete variable domain, with remaining parts taken from reference TRBV7-6 and TRBJ2-7, reads GAGVSQSPRYKVTKRGQDVALRCDPISGHVSLYWYRQALGQGPEFLTYFNYEAQQDKSGLPNDRFSAERPEGSISTLTIQRTEQRDSAMYRCASSSPGTPYEQYFGPGTRLTVT.

The chain uses TRBV5-1 and TRBJ1-3; 9 bases fit TRBD1. This CDR3 spans 15 amino acids. CDR1 SGHRS and CDR2 YFSETQ come from the germline V gene. Trimming took 4 bases from V and 4 from J; bases not matched to a gene: 6. CDR3 sequence reads: CASSGTGGYGNTIYF. CDR3 in DNA: TGCGCCAGCAGCGGCACAGGGGGCTACGGAAACACCATATATTTT.

The chain joins TRBV27 to TRBJ2-7; TRBD2 matches 8 bases. Germline values: CDR1 MNHEY, CDR2 SMNVEV (reference sequence). The CDR3 sequence is 15 residues long. Germline trimming cut 3 bases from V and 3 bases from J; bases unmatched to any gene: 7. The chain's CDR3 is CASSFRGTRVYEQYF. The CDR3 DNA sequence: TGTGCCAGCAGTTTTCGAGGGACTAGGGTCTACGAGCAGTACTTC.

The chain employs TRBV19 and TRBJ1-1; D remains unclear. Germline V gene sequence: CDR1 LNHDA, CDR2 SQIVND (reference sequence). This CDR3 comprises 13 residues. V was trimmed by 1 base and J by 1 base, leaving 4 bases between them. CDR3 bases: TGTGCCAGTAGTATAGTATGGAACACTGAAGCTTTCTTT. Its protein product is CASSIVWNTEAFF.

The gene calls are TRBV9 and TRBJ1-1; D is perhaps TRBD1 (5 bases). The V and J ends lost 4 bases and 3 bases respectively, with 16 bases between them. Per the germline V gene, CDR1 is SGDLS and CDR2 is YYNGEE. The CDR3 length is 15 residues. The CDR3 DNA reads as TGTGCCAGCAGCTCTACACCAGGGAGGGACACTGAAGCTTTCTTT. Protein: CASSSTPGRDTEAFF.

The rearrangement links TRBV25-1 to TRBJ2-7, with 10 bases lining up with TRBD1. The V gene's germline CDR1 is MGHDK and CDR2 SYGVNS. V lost 6 bases, J lost 5 bases, and 10 bases stayed unmatched. The CDR3 consists of 15 residues. The CDR3 sequence: CASSHPGQGRNEQYF. The CDR3 region has the DNA TGTGCCAGCAGCCACCCGGGACAGGGGAGAAACGAGCAGTACTTC.

This clone has a handful of counts. The chain couples TRBV18 to TRBJ2-1; a possible D gene is TRBD2 (6 bases). CDR3 length: 15 residues. Trimming took off 3 bases at V and 7 bases at J, with 16 bases between the two ends. From germline, CDR1 is KGHSH and CDR2 LQKENI. CDR3 in amino acids: CASSPLQAGRNEQFF. The CDR3 nucleotides are TGTGCCAGCTCACCCCTCCAAGCGGGCAGGAATGAGCAGTTCTTC.

This sequence joins TRBV4-2 and TRBJ2-7, with D perhaps TRBD2 (5 bases). The V gene's germline CDR1 is LGHNA and CDR2 YNFKEQ. Trimming left V 0 bases short and J 6 bases short, with 12 bases between. The CDR3 sequence is 14 residues long. Here the CDR3 DNA reads TGTGCCAGCAGCCAAGATAGACTAATCGGCGAGCAGTACTTC. Residues: CASSQDRLIGEQYF.

This clone has just one count. This sequence joins TRBV10-3 and TRBJ2-3; TRBD2 matches 10 bases. V lost 10 bases to trimming and J lost 6 bases; unmatched junction nucleotides: 10. CDR1 and CDR2 from the germline V gene are ENHRY and SYGVKD. This CDR3 region has 14 residues. The DNA for the CDR3 is TGTGCCACCGCCGGGACTAGCGACTCGGATACGCAGTATTTT. It yields the protein CATAGTSDSDTQYF.

The genes are TRBV7-2 and TRBJ2-5; 11 bases match TRBD2. V gave up 1 base and J gave up 7 bases; unmatched junction bases: 14. CDR3 size: 18 residues. The germline V gene encodes CDR1 SGHTA and CDR2 FQGNSA. CDR3 amino acids: CASSLGSGTSGERGTQYF. The CDR3 DNA sequence: TGTGCCAGCAGCTTAGGATCGGGGACTAGCGGAGAGAGGGGGACCCAGTACTTC.

V usage is TRBV7-9 and J usage is TRBJ1-6, with unresolved D. The CDR3 is 13 residues long. V lost 4 bases, J lost 10 bases, and 11 bases lay in between. Germline V gene sequence: CDR1 SEHNR, CDR2 FQNEAQ (reference sequence). As DNA, the CDR3 is TGTGCCAGCAGCTCGACCCCAGGATCACCCCTCCACTTT. Translation gives CASSSTPGSPLHF.

Comment on this clone: A junction end diverges from the germline sequence, so it may reflect a read error. The rearrangement uses TRBV7-7 and TRBJ2-3; TRBD2 matches at 8 bases. The CDR3 covers 15 residues. In germline, CDR1 is SSHAT, CDR2 FNYEAQ (reference sequence). CDR3: CASSLNGGAPDTQYF. The CDR3 region has the DNA TGTGCTAGCAGCTTAAACGGGGGGGCCCCAGATACGCAGTATTTT.

V is TRBV5-4 and J is TRBJ1-1; the D gene is possibly TRBD1 (5 bases). This CDR3 spans 15 amino acids. From germline, CDR1 is SGHNT and CDR2 YYREEE (reference sequence). V dropped 4 bases and J dropped 0 bases, with 13 bases sitting between them. The CDR3 here is CASSRRGGVNTEAFF. The CDR3 nucleotides read TGTGCCAGCAGCCGCCGGGGGGGGGTGAACACTGAAGCTTTCTTT.

The chain has TRBV19 and TRBJ1-5; TRBD1 matches 10 bases. With 5 bases clipped from V and 3 bases from J, the junction kept 4 bases outside the gene matches. The CDR3 loop spans 15 amino acids. Germline V CDR1 and CDR2: LNHDA, SQIVND (reference sequence). CDR3 region: CASSRRQGANQPQHF. The CDR3 DNA reads TGTGCCAGTAGTCGAAGACAGGGGGCCAATCAGCCCCAGCATTTT. The full variable domain, in which reference TRBV19 and TRBJ1-5 provide the parts outside the CDR3, is DGGITQSPKYLFRKEGQNVTLSCEQNLNHDAMYWYRQDPGQGLRLIYYSQIVNDFQKGDIAEGYSVSREKKESFPLTVTSAQKNPTAFYLCASSRRQGANQPQHFGDGTRLSIL.

This chain connects TRBV2 to TRBJ1-2, with a possible D match to TRBD1 (5 bases). This CDR3 has 14 amino acids. CDR1 is SNHLY and CDR2 is FYNNEI in the germline V gene. Deletions cut 5 bases from V and 4 bases from J, with 14 bases between. CDR3 protein: CASSLGGDPYGYTF. The CDR3 nucleotides read TGTGCCAGCAGTCTTGGAGGGGACCCCTATGGCTACACCTTC. Full variable domain (outside the CDR3, taken from reference TRBV2 and TRBJ1-2): EPEVTQTPSHQVTQMGQEVILRCVPISNHLYFYWYRQILGQKVEFLVSFYNNEISEKSEIFDDQFSVERPDGSNFTLKIRSTKLEDSAMYFCASSLGGDPYGYTFGSGTRLTVV.

The rearrangement uses TRBV6-4 and TRBJ2-2; TRBD1 aligns across 9 bases. The ends lost 5 bases at V and 4 bases at J; junction bases unmatched: 5. The CDR3 contains 15 residues. The germline CDR1 and CDR2 sequences are MRHNA and SNTAGT. The DNA for the CDR3 is TGTGCCAGCAGTCTACAGGGGGCTAGCACCGGGGAGCTGTTTTTT. Translation: CASSLQGASTGELFF.

V usage is TRBV19 and J usage is TRBJ1-1; tentatively, D is TRBD1 (5 bases). Trimming removed 4 bases from V and 4 bases from J, with 19 bases in between. The CDR3 runs 16 residues. The V gene's germline CDR1 is LNHDA and CDR2 SQIVND (reference sequence). CDR3 sequence (DNA): TGTGCCAGTAGTACCGGCCCCCTACAGGATAGCACTGAAGCTTTCTTT. Residues: CASSTGPLQDSTEAFF.